This TCR beta chain was identified in a study of blood T cell repertoires in COVID-19 (dated by TCRdb to the early 2020s). General notes on the study: The collaborator samples originated in the United States, Italy and Spain and spanned the acute and convalescent phases of COVID-19. The prospective study material was composed of cDNA or gDNA derived from T cells, B-cell-depleted T cells, or PBMCs. The dataset comprised deeply sampled blood TCRbeta repertoires from subjects exposed to, actively infected with, or recovered from COVID-19. The repertoires were made available in a free public database intended to serve as a resource for research on the immune response to SARS-CoV-2. The samples were drawn from two sources: the first 160 participants of the ongoing ImmuneRACE study, and fewer than 1,500 subjects contributed by 6 global collaborators. Sample metadata almost always included a de-identified subject ID, COVID-19 status, age in years and sex. HLA class I and class II types, where available, came from metadata supplied by the sample provider rather than from assay-based typing.

With respect to this clone: No antigen is known for it. Per-base quality was not reported, and no clone a single base away is much larger than it.

The immunoSEQ Assay, a bias-controlled multiplex PCR, was used to amplify TCRbeta CDR3 regions from genomic DNA. In the original analysis: The number of nucleated cells in each sample was estimated from the amplification of reference gene primers within the assay. To quantify the absolute abundance of each unique TCRbeta CDR3 rearrangement, sequence reads were collapsed and filtered. For each sample, productive Simpson clonality was calculated as the square root of Simpson's diversity index across productive rearrangements. TCRdb mirrors the immuneACCESS table, restricted to in-frame sequences. Some clones are absent from its copies; in checked studies, under half trace to an unresolved V gene, and the reason for the others is unknown. V, J and clone size derive from that table, while D and trimming were established from the DNA sequence. This sample gives 100,000 to 150,000 clones in total; over 75% of them show up just once. The ten largest clones represent over 20% of the sample.

CDR1 is given as SEHNR and CDR2 as FQNEAQ, both from the germline V gene (reference sequence). From cysteine to phenylalanine, the CDR3 is 14 amino acids long. The kept DNA is CDR3 alone, 42 bases in frame from the first base. After removal of 1 base from V and 5 bases from J, the junction retains 2 bases not matched to a gene. Whole blood was collected in K2EDTA tubes by collaborating institutions according to the institutions' own protocols. For TCRbeta analysis, collaborators shipped samples as frozen whole blood, isolated PBMCs, or DNA extracted from either of those sample types. What the authors observed across the whole study: Clinical and demographic metadata were provided uncurated, with the amount varying by source and participant.

The TCR was taken from a woman older than 75 with acute or convalescent COVID-19. The sample taken for sequencing was peripheral blood. This sequence uses TRBV7-9 and TRBJ1-5; the junction holds 7 bases that match TRBD1. The CDR3 region reads CASSLDRGDQPQHF. The DNA sequence follows: TGTGCCAGCAGCTTAGACAGGGGCGATCAGCCCCAGCATTTT.